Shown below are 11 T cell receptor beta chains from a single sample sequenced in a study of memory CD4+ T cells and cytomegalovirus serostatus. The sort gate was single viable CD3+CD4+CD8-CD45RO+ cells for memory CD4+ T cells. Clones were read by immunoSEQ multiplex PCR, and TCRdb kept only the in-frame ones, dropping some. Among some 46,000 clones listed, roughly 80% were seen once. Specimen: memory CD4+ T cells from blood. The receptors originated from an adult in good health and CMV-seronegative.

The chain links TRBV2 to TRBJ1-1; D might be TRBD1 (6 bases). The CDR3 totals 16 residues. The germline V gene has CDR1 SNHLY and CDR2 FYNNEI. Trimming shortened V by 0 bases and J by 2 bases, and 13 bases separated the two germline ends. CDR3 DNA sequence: TGTGCCAGCAGTGAAGCGCTAAACAGGGTTAACACTGAAGCTTTCTTT. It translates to CASSEALNRVNTEAFF.

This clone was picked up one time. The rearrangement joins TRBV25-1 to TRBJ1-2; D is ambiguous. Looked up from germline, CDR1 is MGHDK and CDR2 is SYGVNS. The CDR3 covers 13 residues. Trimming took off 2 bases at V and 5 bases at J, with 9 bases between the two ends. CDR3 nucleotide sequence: TGTGCCAGCAGTGAACAGGCTGATTATGGCTACACCTTC. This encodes CASSEQADYGYTF.

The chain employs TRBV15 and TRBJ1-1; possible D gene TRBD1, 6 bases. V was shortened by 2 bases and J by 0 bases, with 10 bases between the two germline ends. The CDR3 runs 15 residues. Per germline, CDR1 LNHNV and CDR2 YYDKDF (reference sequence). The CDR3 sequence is CATSRRQAMNTEAFF. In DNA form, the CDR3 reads TGTGCCACCAGCAGACGACAGGCCATGAACACTGAAGCTTTCTTT.

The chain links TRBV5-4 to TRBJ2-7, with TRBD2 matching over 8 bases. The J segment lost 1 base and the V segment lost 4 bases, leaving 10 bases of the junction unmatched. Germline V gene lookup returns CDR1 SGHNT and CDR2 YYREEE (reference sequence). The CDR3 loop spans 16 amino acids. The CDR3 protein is CASSLTGGLASYEQYF. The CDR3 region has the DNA TGTGCCAGCAGCCTCACTGGTGGACTAGCTTCCTACGAGCAGTACTTC.

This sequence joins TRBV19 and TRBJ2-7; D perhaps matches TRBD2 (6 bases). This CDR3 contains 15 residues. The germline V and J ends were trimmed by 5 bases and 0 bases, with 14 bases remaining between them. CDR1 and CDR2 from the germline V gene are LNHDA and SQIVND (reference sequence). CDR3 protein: CASSGGTAISYEQYF. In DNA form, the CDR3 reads TGTGCCAGTAGTGGCGGGACGGCGATCTCCTACGAGCAGTACTTC. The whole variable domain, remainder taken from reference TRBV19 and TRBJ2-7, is DGGITQSPKYLFRKEGQNVTLSCEQNLNHDAMYWYRQDPGQGLRLIYYSQIVNDFQKGDIAEGYSVSREKKESFPLTVTSAQKNPTAFYLCASSGGTAISYEQYFGPGTRLTVT.

The CDR3 loop is CASSYLPDGTDTQYF. CDR3 nucleotide sequence: TGTGCCAGCAGTTACTTACCGGACGGCACAGATACGCAGTATTTT. The V gene is TRBV6-5, the J gene TRBJ2-3; D is ambiguous. The V end was cut by 1 base, the J end by 1 base, with 9 bases between. CDR1 is MNHEY, CDR2 SVGAGI, per germline. The CDR3 covers 15 residues.

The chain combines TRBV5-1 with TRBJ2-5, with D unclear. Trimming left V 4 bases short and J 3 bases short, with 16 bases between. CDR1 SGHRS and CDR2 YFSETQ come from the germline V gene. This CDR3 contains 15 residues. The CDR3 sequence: CASSRVGALEETQYF. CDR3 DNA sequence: TGCGCCAGCAGCCGTGTTGGAGCCCTTGAAGAGACCCAGTACTTC.

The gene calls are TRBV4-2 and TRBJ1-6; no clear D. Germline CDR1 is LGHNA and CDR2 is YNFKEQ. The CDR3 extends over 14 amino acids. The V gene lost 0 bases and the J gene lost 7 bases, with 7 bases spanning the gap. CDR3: CASSQDYRNSPLHF. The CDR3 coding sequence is TGTGCCAGCAGCCAAGATTACCGGAATTCACCCCTCCACTTT.

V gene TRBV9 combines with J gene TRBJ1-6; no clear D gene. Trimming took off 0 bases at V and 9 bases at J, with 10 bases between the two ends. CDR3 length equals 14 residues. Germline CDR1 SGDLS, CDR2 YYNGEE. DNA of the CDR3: TGTGCCAGCAGCGTAGCCGGGGAAGGTTCACCCCTCCACTTT. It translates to CASSVAGEGSPLHF. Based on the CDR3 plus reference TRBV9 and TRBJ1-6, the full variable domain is DSGVTQTPKHLITATGQRVTLRCSPRSGDLSVYWYQQSLDQGLQFLIQYYNGEERAKGNILERFSAQQFPDLHSELNLSSLELGDSALYFCASSVAGEGSPLHFGNGTRLTVT.

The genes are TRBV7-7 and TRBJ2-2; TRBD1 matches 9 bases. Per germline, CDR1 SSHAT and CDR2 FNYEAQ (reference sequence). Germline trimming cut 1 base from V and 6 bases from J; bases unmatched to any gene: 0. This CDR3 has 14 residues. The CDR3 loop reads CASSLGQGAGELFF. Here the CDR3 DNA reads TGTGCCAGCAGCTTAGGACAGGGGGCCGGGGAGCTGTTTTTT.

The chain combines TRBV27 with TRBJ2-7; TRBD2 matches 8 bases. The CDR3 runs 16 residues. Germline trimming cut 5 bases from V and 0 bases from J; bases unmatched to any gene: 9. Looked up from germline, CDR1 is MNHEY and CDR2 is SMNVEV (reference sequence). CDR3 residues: CASSPTAGVSSYEQYF. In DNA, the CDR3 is TGTGCCAGCAGTCCCACAGCGGGGGTGAGCTCCTACGAGCAGTACTTC.